The TCR beta chain under discussion was sequenced for a study of T cells in Graves' hyperthyroidism and ophthalmopathy. General study findings and limits: Ophthalmopathy could be told apart from stable hyperthyroidism with a 13 V-J model.

RNA transcripts yielded amplified TCR beta CDR3 regions. HTBI primers drove first-round RT-PCR of the TCR CDR3. Each CDR3 protein gets one entry after TCRdb re-called the multiplex PCR reads with MiXCR. The table shows a few hundred thousand distinct CDR3 sequences, with approximately 18% occurring only once. A few counts support this clonotype. The antigen remains unidentified. Newly diagnosed patients aged 18 to 65 had hyperthyroidism of under 2 months' duration. Researchers barred patients who had uncontrolled infection, other autoimmune disease, pregnancy or lactation. Orbital computed tomography, thyroid ultrasound, serum thyroxine and TRAb, and clinical symptoms together informed the diagnoses. This CDR3 has 18 residues. V was cut by 8 bases and J by 2 bases, with 25 bases left in between. CDR1 is SEHNR and CDR2 is FQNEAQ in the germline V gene (reference sequence).

This chain connects TRBV7-9 to TRBJ1-3, with unresolved D. The TCR was taken from a woman in her 50s with Graves' hyperthyroidism. The sequenced sample consisted of blood. The CDR3 region is CASRPIKTAPGAGNTIYF. The CDR3 nucleotides are TGTGCCAGCCGACCGATTAAGACCGCACCCGGAGCTGGAAACACCATATATTTT.